This T cell receptor beta chain was identified during a study of CD8 T cells in Susac syndrome. V lost 3 bases to trimming and J lost 5 bases, with 16 bases between them. CDR1 and CDR2 (germline): SEHNR, FQNEAQ (reference sequence). This CDR3 comprises 16 residues. An amount of RNA that ranged from roughly 0.45 to 1 ug was reverse transcribed with random hexamers. TCRdb passed the immunoSEQ multiplex PCR reads through MiXCR, listing each CDR3 protein once. The repertoire holds roughly 200,000 distinct CDR3 sequences, with approximately 94% as singletons. The sequencing input was CD4+ T cells from PBMCs. The TCR comes from a human donor with Susac syndrome. V usage is TRBV7-9 and J usage is TRBJ2-2, with D unresolved. The CDR3 reads CASSFTVGHVTGELFF. The CDR3 DNA sequence: TGTGCCAGCAGCTTTACTGTAGGGCACGTAACCGGGGAGCTGTTTTTT.